This T cell receptor beta chain was identified in a study of read filtering for tumor transcriptome and immune sequencing. As for the study in general: DNase treatment preceded whole-transcriptome library preparation.

V was shortened by 5 bases and J by 2 bases, with 12 bases between the two germline ends. The CDR3 is 15 residues long. Germline V gene sequence: CDR1 LNHDA, CDR2 SQIVND (reference sequence). This clonotype was detected a few times. Its antigen is unidentified. Study findings and constraints: In IR-seq, single-read clonotypes were roughly 82% of clonotypes but around 3.2% of reads.

This library used about 360 ng RNA and molecular barcoded adaptors spanning alpha/delta and beta/gamma chains. A single record per CDR3 protein comes from TCRdb applying MiXCR to the reads. Among around 23,000 distinct CDR3 sequences, around a fifth were seen once, and the ten largest hold 40% to 55%. V is TRBV19 and J is TRBJ1-4, with a weak D call TRBD1 (6 bases). The sequence was obtained from a donor at least 40 years old with multiple myeloma. The sequenced material came from a population of CD138-negative cells sorted from bone marrow. For the CDR3, the DNA is TGTGCCAGTAGTCCATCAGGGGTGACTAATGAAAAACTGTTTTTT. Its translation: CASSPSGVTNEKLFF.